The source of this T cell receptor (beta chain) is a study of CD8 T cells in ankylosing spondylitis. Points from the study as a whole: Earlier authors reported some of these motif variants in reactive arthritis synovial fluid and blood. Within peripheral blood, clones linked to disease were CD8+ and relatively rare. In ankylosing spondylitis patients, matched synovial fluid reportedly showed significant enrichment of disease-linked clones. For ankylosing spondylitis blood, a TCR beta motif of seven to nine highly homologous variants appeared characteristic.

Concerning this clonotype: What it binds is not known.

Molecular-barcoded quantitative 5'-RACE produced these TCR beta libraries. TCRdb passed the 5' RACE reads through MiXCR, listing each CDR3 protein once. The repertoire consists of 500,000 to 550,000 distinct CDR3 sequences, with roughly 13% occurring once and the leading ten covering 6.8%. Specimen: blood, either unsorted or a sorted T cell fraction (not recorded which). The receptor was isolated from a male donor with ankylosing spondylitis.

The CDR3 coding sequence is TGTGCCAGCAGGGGGACAGGGTTGCTCGATGGCTACACCTTC. Translated, it gives CASRGTGLLDGYTF. V is TRBV12-3 or TRBV12-4 and J is TRBJ1-2; 9 nucleotides agree with TRBD1. The CDR3 is 14 amino acids. V was clipped by 6 bases and J by 6 bases; unmatched bases: 8.